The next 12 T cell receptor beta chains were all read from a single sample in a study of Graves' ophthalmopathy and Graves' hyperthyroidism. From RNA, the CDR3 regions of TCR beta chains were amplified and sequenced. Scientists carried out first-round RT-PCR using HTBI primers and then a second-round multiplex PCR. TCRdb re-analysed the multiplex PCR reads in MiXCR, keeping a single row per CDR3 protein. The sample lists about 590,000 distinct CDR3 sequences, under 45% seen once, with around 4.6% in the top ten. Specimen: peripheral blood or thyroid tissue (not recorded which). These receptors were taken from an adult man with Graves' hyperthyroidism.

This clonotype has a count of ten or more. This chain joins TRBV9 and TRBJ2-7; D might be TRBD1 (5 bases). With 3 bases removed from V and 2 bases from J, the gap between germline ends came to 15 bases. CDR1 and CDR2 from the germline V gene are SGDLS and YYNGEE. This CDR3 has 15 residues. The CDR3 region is CASSEGKGLTYEQYF. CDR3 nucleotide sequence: TGTGCCAGCAGCGAAGGAAAGGGGCTCACCTACGAGCAGTACTTC.

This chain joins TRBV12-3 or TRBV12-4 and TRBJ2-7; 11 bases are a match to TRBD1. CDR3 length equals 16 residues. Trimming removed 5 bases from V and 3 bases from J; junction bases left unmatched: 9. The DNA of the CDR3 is TGTGCCAGCAGTCCCCTCCGGGACAGGGGGGACTACGAGCAGTACTTC. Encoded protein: CASSPLRDRGDYEQYF.

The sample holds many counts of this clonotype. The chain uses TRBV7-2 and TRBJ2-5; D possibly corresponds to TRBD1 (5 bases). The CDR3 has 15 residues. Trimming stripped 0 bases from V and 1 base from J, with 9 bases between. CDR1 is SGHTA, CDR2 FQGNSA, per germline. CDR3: CASSLAGAVQETQYF. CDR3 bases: TGTGCCAGCAGCTTAGCAGGGGCTGTCCAAGAGACCCAGTACTTC.

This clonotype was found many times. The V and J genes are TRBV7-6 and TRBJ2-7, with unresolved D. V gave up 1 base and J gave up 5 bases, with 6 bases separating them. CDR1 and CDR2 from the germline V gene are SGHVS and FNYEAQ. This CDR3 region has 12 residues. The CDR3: CASSLEVHEQYF. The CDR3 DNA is TGTGCCAGCAGCTTAGAGGTACACGAGCAGTACTTC.

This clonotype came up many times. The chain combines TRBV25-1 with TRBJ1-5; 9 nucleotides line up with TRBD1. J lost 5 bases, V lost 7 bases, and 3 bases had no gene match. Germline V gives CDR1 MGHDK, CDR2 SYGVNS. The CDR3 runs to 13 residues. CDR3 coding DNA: TGTGCCAGCACGGACAGGGGTGATCAGCCCCAGCATTTT. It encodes CASTDRGDQPQHF. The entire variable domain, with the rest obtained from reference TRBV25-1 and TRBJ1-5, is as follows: EADIYQTPRYLVIGTGKKITLECSQTMGHDKMYWYQQDPGMELHLIHYSYGVNSTEKGDLSSESTVSRIRTEHFPLTLESARPSHTSQYLCASTDRGDQPQHFGDGTRLSIL.

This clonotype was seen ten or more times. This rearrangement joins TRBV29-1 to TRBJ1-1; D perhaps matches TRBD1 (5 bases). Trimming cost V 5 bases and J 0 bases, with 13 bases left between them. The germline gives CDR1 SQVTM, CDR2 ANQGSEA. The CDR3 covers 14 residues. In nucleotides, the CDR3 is TGCAGCGTTTCCGAAACAGGCGTGAACACTGAAGCTTTCTTT. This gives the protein CSVSETGVNTEAFF.

This CDR3 reads CASSLACAFNQPQHF. The CDR3 coding sequence is TGTGCCAGCAGCTTAGCGTGTGCCTTCAATCAGCCCCAGCATTTT. The rearrangement joins TRBV11-3 to TRBJ1-5; D remains unclear. Germline V gene data show CDR1 as SGHNT and CDR2 as YENEEA. V was cut by 1 base and J by 3 bases, with 10 bases left in between. CDR3 size: 15 residues. Filled out from reference TRBV11-3 and TRBJ1-5, the complete variable domain reads EAGVVQSPRYKIIEKKQPVAFWCNPISGHNTLYWYLQNLGQGPELLIRYENEEAVDDSQLPKDRFSAERLKGVDSTLKIQPAELGDSAVYLCASSLACAFNQPQHFGDGTRLSIL.

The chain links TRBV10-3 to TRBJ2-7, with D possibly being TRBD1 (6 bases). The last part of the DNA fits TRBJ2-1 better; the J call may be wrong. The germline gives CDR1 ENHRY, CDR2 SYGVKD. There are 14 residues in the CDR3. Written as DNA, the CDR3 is TGTGCCATCAGTACCGTACTACAGGGAAGTGAGCAGTTCTTC. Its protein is CAISTVLQGSEQFF.

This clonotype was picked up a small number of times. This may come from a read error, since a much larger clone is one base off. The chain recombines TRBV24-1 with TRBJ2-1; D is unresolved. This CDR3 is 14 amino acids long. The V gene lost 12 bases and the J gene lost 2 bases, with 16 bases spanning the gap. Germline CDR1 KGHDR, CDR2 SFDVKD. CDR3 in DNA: TGTGCCTCCAACCAGGAGAGGCCCTACAATGAGCAGTTCTTC. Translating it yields CASNQERPYNEQFF.

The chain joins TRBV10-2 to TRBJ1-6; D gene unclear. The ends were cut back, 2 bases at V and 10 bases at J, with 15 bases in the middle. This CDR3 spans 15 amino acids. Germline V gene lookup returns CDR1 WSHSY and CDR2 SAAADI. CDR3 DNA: TGCGCCAGCAGTGAGATCGGGGTGTCGGGATCACCCCTCCACTTT. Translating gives CASSEIGVSGSPLHF.

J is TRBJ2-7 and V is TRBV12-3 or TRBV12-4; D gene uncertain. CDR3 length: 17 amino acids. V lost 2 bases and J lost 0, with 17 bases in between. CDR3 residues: CASSLSSVGTSSYEQYF. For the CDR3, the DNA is TGTGCCAGCAGTTTATCCTCCGTGGGTACCAGCTCCTACGAGCAGTACTTC.

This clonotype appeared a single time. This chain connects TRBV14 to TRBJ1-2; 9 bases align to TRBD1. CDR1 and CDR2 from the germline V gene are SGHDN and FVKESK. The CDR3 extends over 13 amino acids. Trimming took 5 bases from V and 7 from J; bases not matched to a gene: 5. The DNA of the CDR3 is TGTGCCAGCAGCGGCTGGGACAGGGTTGGCTACACCTTC. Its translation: CASSGWDRVGYTF.